The clone carrying this T cell receptor (beta chain) was observed a few times. Original data processing: Nucleated cell counts were estimated from reference gene primer amplification. The method was immunoSEQ multiplex PCR; TCRdb's version includes in-frame clones alone and lacks a portion of them. Clone size and the V and J calls come from that table; the DNA yielded D and trimming. The data contain 450,000 or so clones, over 75% of them seen just once; the ten biggest clones take up around 1.5%. This sample is drawn from a study of blood T cell repertoires in COVID-19. Study summary: There were acute and convalescent COVID-19 samples, and they came from the United States, Italy and Spain. Nucleic acid was either cDNA or gDNA, and it came from T cells, B-cell-depleted T cells, or PBMCs.

Trimming pared 0 bases from V and 6 bases from J, leaving 18 bases between. Germline-derived CDR1 and CDR2 are LGHNA and YSLEER. This CDR3 is built from 17 residues. This chain connects TRBV4-3 to TRBJ2-1; tentatively, D is TRBD2 (7 bases). This clonotype was obtained from a woman between 40 and 55 years old with COVID-19, enrolled during active disease. Sequencing input: peripheral blood. As DNA, the CDR3 is TGCGCCAGCAGCCAAGAGGGGGCAGGGACGGGGGGCAATGAGCAGTTCTTC. It specifies CASSQEGAGTGGNEQFF.